Listed below are T cell receptor beta chains from one sample, sequenced in a study of blood T cells in healthy people across ages. TCRdb reprocessed the 5' RACE reads with MiXCR, giving one entry per CDR3 protein. The data hold 1,300,000 or so distinct CDR3 sequences, with approximately 60% observed a single time. The sample taken for sequencing was blood. All receptors come from a man aged 18-30 years in good health. CDR3s include the opening cysteine and the closing phenylalanine or tryptophan. A D gene is named only where the DNA matches it firmly. Expanded clones get a size class; other rows say once, few or many, or leave the size out.

D	J	V	size	CDR3
NA	TRBJ1-1	TRBV25-1	NA	CASSDWRFEAFF
NA	TRBJ1-3	TRBV27	NA	CASSFGPSASGNTIYF
TRBD1	TRBJ2-1	TRBV4-1	NA	CASSQWQGEMQFF
TRBD2	TRBJ2-5	TRBV4-2	NA	CASSQGRGGQETQYF
NA	TRBJ1-5	TRBV20-1	NA	CSARERGMGNQPQHF
NA	TRBJ2-7	TRBV20-1	NA	CSARRAGRVYEQYF
TRBD1	TRBJ2-3	TRBV12-3/TRBV12-4	few	CASSWTGRTDTQYF
TRBD2	TRBJ2-7	TRBV3-1	NA	CASSQARGASGTSYEQYF
TRBD1	TRBJ2-4	TRBV6-5	NA	CATQSGGDKNIQYF
NA	TRBJ2-7	TRBV4-1	NA	CASSQDPGNTYEQYF
NA	TRBJ2-4	TRBV6-1	NA	CASSAGSIAKNIQYF
NA	TRBJ2-5	TRBV6-5	NA	CASRGGVGETQYF
TRBD2	TRBJ2-1	TRBV29-1	once	CSVVGLARYEQFF
TRBD1	TRBJ1-1	TRBV4-2	NA	CASSQESTGGGMGTEAFF
TRBD1	TRBJ2-5	TRBV9	few	CASNNPGQGVETQYF
TRBD1	TRBJ1-6	TRBV3-1	NA	CASSQSRTGMPLHF
NA	TRBJ1-2	TRBV4-1	NA	CASSHTGYSNYGYTF
TRBD1	TRBJ2-1	TRBV4-2	NA	CASSPDRGSHNEQFF